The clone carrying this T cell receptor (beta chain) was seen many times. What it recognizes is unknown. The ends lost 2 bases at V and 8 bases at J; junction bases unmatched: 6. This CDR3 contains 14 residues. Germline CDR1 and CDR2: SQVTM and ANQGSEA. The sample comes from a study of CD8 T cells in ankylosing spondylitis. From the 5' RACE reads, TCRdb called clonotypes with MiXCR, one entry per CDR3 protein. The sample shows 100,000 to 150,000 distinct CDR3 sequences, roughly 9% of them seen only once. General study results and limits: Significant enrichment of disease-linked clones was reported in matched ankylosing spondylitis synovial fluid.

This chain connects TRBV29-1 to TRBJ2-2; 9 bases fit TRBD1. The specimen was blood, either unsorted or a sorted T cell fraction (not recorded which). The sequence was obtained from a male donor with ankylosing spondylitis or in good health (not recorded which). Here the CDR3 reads CSVEQTGGKGELFF. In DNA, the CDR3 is TGCAGCGTTGAACAGACAGGGGGGAAAGGGGAGCTGTTTTTT.